Each of the 13 T cell receptor beta chains below was sequenced from the same sample in a study of cytomegalovirus exposure and HLA in healthy donors. The PCR contained 60 Vbeta and 13 Jbeta primers. Data came from immunoSEQ multiplex PCR; TCRdb stores just in-frame clones and leaves some out. The sample includes 150,000 to 200,000 clones, roughly four fifths of them seen just once. Source material: PBMCs. The source of these receptors is a man younger than 30 in good health and CMV-seronegative.

The chain combines TRBV28 with TRBJ2-2, with D perhaps TRBD2 (5 bases). Trimming shortened V by 5 bases and J by 0 bases, and 10 bases separated the two germline ends. Germline V CDR1 and CDR2: MDHEN, SYDVKM. The CDR3 is made up of 15 amino acids. Here the CDR3 reads CASSPSGANTGELFF. The CDR3 coding sequence is TGTGCCAGCAGTCCGAGCGGTGCGAACACCGGGGAGCTGTTTTTT.

The chain has TRBV6-1 and TRBJ1-5; 7 bases line up with TRBD1. The V gene's germline CDR1 is MNHNS and CDR2 SASEGT. CDR3 length: 15 residues. The ends lost 6 bases at V and 4 bases at J; junction bases unmatched: 9. CDR3 nucleotide sequence: TGTGCCAGCAGAACGGGACAGTGGAGTAATCAGCCCCAGCATTTT. Translated, it gives CASRTGQWSNQPQHF.

This chain uses TRBV5-4 with TRBJ2-3; D is unresolved. There are 15 residues in the CDR3. Trimming took off 0 bases at V and 5 bases at J, with 13 bases between the two ends. Germline CDR1 is SGHNT and CDR2 is YYREEE (reference sequence). The CDR3 here is CASSLDQVSRDTQYF. CDR3 sequence (DNA): TGTGCCAGCAGCTTGGATCAGGTCTCCAGAGATACGCAGTATTTT.

The gene calls are TRBV7-2 and TRBJ2-1; the D gene is possibly TRBD1 (6 bases). V lost 2 bases and J lost 4, with 9 bases in between. The CDR3 is 14 residues long. The germline V gene encodes CDR1 SGHTA and CDR2 FQGNSA. The CDR3 region has the DNA TGTGCCAGCAGCTTAAACAGGGCATACAATGAGCAGTTCTTC. Translation: CASSLNRAYNEQFF.

The chain has TRBV7-2 and TRBJ1-3; D is unresolved. The CDR3 has 14 amino acids. V was clipped by 3 bases and J by 4 bases, with 10 bases between them. The germline CDR1 and CDR2 sequences are SGHTA and FQGNSA. The CDR3 protein is CASSLSGTGNTIYF. DNA for the CDR3: TGTGCCAGCAGCTTGTCAGGTACAGGAAACACCATATATTTT. Using reference TRBV7-2 and TRBJ1-3 for the parts outside the CDR3, the full variable domain is GAGVSQSPSNKVTEKGKDVELRCDPISGHTALYWYRQSLGQGLEFLIYFQGNSAPDKSGLPSDRFSAERTGGSVSTLTIQRTQQEDSAVYLCASSLSGTGNTIYFGEGSWLTVV.

The chain employs TRBV12-5 and TRBJ1-1; the match to TRBD1 covers 8 bases. CDR1 is LGHNT, CDR2 FRNRAP, per germline. With 6 bases clipped from V and 5 bases from J, the junction kept 5 bases outside the gene matches. The CDR3 loop spans 13 amino acids. CDR3 residues: CASGTGVATEAFF. The CDR3 DNA reads TGTGCTAGTGGGACAGGGGTGGCTACTGAAGCTTTCTTT.

CDR3 loop: CAISKDKYSNQPQHF. The CDR3 DNA sequence: TGTGCCATCAGTAAGGACAAATATAGCAATCAGCCCCAGCATTTT. The chain links TRBV10-3 to TRBJ1-5; tentative D call: TRBD1 (5 bases). Trimming removed 5 bases at V and 0 bases at J, with 11 bases between. The CDR3 covers 15 residues. Germline loops: CDR1 ENHRY, CDR2 SYGVKD.

CDR3 sequence (DNA): TGTGCCATCAGTGGCCAGAGCGACCCTTCTGGGGCCAACGTCCTGACTTTC. This codes for CAISGQSDPSGANVLTF. The rearrangement joins TRBV10-3 to TRBJ2-6, with no clear D. With 4 bases removed from V and 1 base from J, the gap between germline ends came to 14 bases. The CDR3 consists of 17 residues. The germline CDR1 and CDR2 sequences are ENHRY and SYGVKD.

The gene calls are TRBV28 and TRBJ1-5, with D hard to call. The germline V gene encodes CDR1 MDHEN and CDR2 SYDVKM. This CDR3 is built from 14 residues. Trimming took 10 bases from V and 7 from J, leaving 20 bases between them. For the CDR3, the DNA is TGTGCCACTTTAGGGAGGCGGGGTGTGCAGCCCCAGCATTTT. Translated, it gives CATLGRRGVQPQHF.

V is TRBV7-8 and J is TRBJ1-1, with D tentatively TRBD1 (6 bases). Germline CDR1 reads SGHVS; CDR2 reads FQNEAQ. V lost 2 bases and J lost 6, with 13 bases in between. CDR3 length equals 14 residues. CDR3 bases: TGTGCCAGCAGCTTAACTGCGGGGGCCGCTGAAGCTTTCTTT. Translating gives CASSLTAGAAEAFF.

The chain employs TRBV5-6 and TRBJ1-5; D possibly corresponds to TRBD1 (5 bases). V gave up 0 bases and J gave up 7 bases, with 8 bases separating them. This CDR3 has 13 amino acids. The germline V gene has CDR1 SGHDT and CDR2 YYEEEE. The CDR3 protein is CASSLDGGQPQHF. For the CDR3, the DNA is TGTGCCAGCAGCTTGGACGGGGGACAGCCCCAGCATTTT.

The sample holds one count of this clone. A much larger clone lies a single base off, so this may be a read error. The CDR3 DNA follows: TGTGCCAGCAGCCCGGGACAGGGGGCGACCGGGGAGCTGTTTTTT. The encoded protein is CASSPGQGATGELFF. The chain has TRBV7-9 and TRBJ2-2, with 12 bases that match TRBD1. J lost 5 bases, V lost 5 bases, and 3 bases had no gene match. CDR3 length: 15 amino acids. The germline gives CDR1 SEHNR, CDR2 FQNEAQ (reference sequence).

A word on this clone: The same CDR3 also results from other DNA sequences found in this sample. The chain employs TRBV4-3 and TRBJ2-5; D may be TRBD1 (6 bases). The CDR3 has 15 residues. Germline loops: CDR1 LGHNA, CDR2 YSLEER. V shed 0 bases and J shed 3 bases, with 11 bases lying between them. The CDR3 loop reads CASSQDFRGEETQYF. The CDR3 bases are TGCGCCAGCAGCCAAGATTTCAGGGGAGAAGAGACCCAGTACTTC.